This T cell receptor (beta chain) was recovered during a study of blood T cells in healthy people across ages. The use of a sample-barcoded 5' primer and a J-beta primer mix characterized a second PCR of roughly 6 to 11 cycles. A single record per CDR3 protein comes from TCRdb applying MiXCR to the 5' RACE reads. The sample contains about 1.7 million distinct CDR3 sequences, approximately 30% of which appear only once. The V gene end was trimmed by 1 base and the J gene end by 2 bases; junction bases not matched to a gene: 12. The CDR3 loop spans 19 amino acids. The V gene's germline CDR1 is SGHRS and CDR2 YFSETQ. Worth noting for this clonotype: A much more abundant neighbour one base away suggests this may be a read error.

Sequenced input: blood. The chain employs TRBV5-1 and TRBJ2-6, with 7 bases identical to TRBD2. The sequence was obtained from a woman aged 25 to 39 in good health. The CDR3 spells CASSLSLVAGDAGANVLTF. Here the CDR3 DNA reads TGCGCCAGCAGCTTGTCATTGGTTGCGGGGGACGCTGGGGCCAACGTCCTGACTTTC.